The 2 T cell receptor beta chains below come from one sample, sequenced in a study of T cell repertoires in cytomegalovirus infection. TCRdb itself ran the reads through MiXCR, one entry per CDR3 protein. The sample holds approximately 500,000 distinct CDR3 sequences; 30% to 40% are singletons and the top ten take around a sixth. Their antigens are not known. The sequencing here drew on cultured PBMCs, taken from culture after CMV antigen stimulation. Every receptor here comes from a human donor in good health (CMV status not recorded). Some clones in this sample may be carry-over from other donors' samples.

The table lists this clonotype with a few counts. This chain connects TRBV10-3 to TRBJ2-2; the D call may be TRBD1 or TRBD2 (6 bases each). Germline V CDR1 and CDR2: ENHRY, SYGVKD. V lost 4 bases to trimming and J lost 5 bases, with 14 bases between them. The CDR3 is 15 residues long. DNA of the CDR3: TGTGCCATCAGTGCGGGCAGGGGACTTACCGGGGAGCTGTTTTTT. Protein product: CAISAGRGLTGELFF.

The rearrangement joins TRBV19 to TRBJ2-2, with 7 bases fitting TRBD1. CDR1 is LNHDA and CDR2 is SQIVND in the germline V gene (reference sequence). The CDR3 contains 17 residues. The junction had 7 bases not matched to a gene; V was cut back by 3 bases and J by 0 bases. In DNA form, the CDR3 reads TGTGCCAGTAGTATTTTTAGGGGACAGTCGAACACCGGGGAGCTGTTTTTT. Residues: CASSIFRGQSNTGELFF.